A single T cell receptor (beta chain) is shown here with its context. Naive CD8 cells lacked CD45RO and underwent positive selection for CCR7, leaving out terminally differentiated effector memory CD45RA+ cells. The repertoire was sequenced with immunoSEQ multiplex PCR; TCRdb's copy has only in-frame clones and lacks some. Of millions of clones listed, about 95% are singletons. The sample originates from a study of shared clonotypes between healthy human individuals. The germline CDR1 and CDR2 sequences are MGHDK and SYGVNS. Trimming left V 4 bases short and J 1 base short, with 9 bases between. The CDR3 has 14 amino acids.

This receptor was taken from a man aged 18-30 years in good health. Sequences were obtained from naive CD8+ T cells sorted from blood. V is TRBV25-1 and J is TRBJ2-3; no clear D gene. CDR3 region: CASSGLIRTDTQYF. Here the CDR3 DNA reads TGTGCCAGCAGTGGGCTTATTCGCACAGATACGCAGTATTTT.